Listed here is a single T cell receptor beta chain. Sequencing was performed with immunoSEQ multiplex PCR; in TCRdb, only in-frame clones are kept and a portion is missing. Here the sample spans about 35,000 clones, around 84% being singletons. This CDR3 contains 14 residues. In germline, CDR1 is SQVTM, CDR2 ANQGSEA. With 3 bases removed from V and 2 bases from J, the gap between germline ends came to 13 bases. The data belong to a study of T cell responses to AZD1222 COVID-19 vaccine. Sequencing used peripheral blood, obtained 28 days after the second AZD1222 dose. The TCR comes from an adult who received the AZD1222 COVID-19 vaccine. The chain has TRBV29-1 and TRBJ1-1; D is unresolved. DNA of the CDR3: TGCAGCGTTGATCCCAACGCGGCAAACACTGAAGCTTTCTTT. It translates to CSVDPNAANTEAFF.